This T cell receptor beta chain was found in a study of human T cells and chemical hapten exposure. Findings and caveats of the study: There were significantly more large CDR3 similarity clusters among expanded TCRs than among controls.

The time point was: pre-sensitization, week 0. Treatment indicated: therapeutic diphenylcyclopropenone sensitization with weekly scalp DPC. Researchers sampled blood before each patch test went on. RNA extraction used unfractionated whole blood as the source of total RNA. TCRdb reprocessed the RACE reads with MiXCR, giving one entry per CDR3 protein. The table lists 250,000 or so distinct CDR3 sequences, approximately 8.4% of them singletons. Germline trimming cut 10 bases from V and 5 bases from J; bases unmatched to any gene: 11. The CDR3 has 13 amino acids. Germline CDR1 and CDR2: SGHRS and YFSETQ. Worth noting for this clonotype: Its antigen remains unidentified.

The rearrangement links TRBV5-1 to TRBJ2-5, with 7 positions matching TRBD2. The sample consisted of whole blood, taken in connection with sensitization to the hapten diphenylcyclopropenone (DPC). The TCR sequence derives from a woman aged 40-49 years with alopecia areata. Some clones in this sample may be carry-over from other donors' samples. CDR3 in DNA: TGCGCCGCCTCCATGGGAGGGCATGAGACCCAGTACTTC. This gives the protein CAASMGGHETQYF.